This TCR beta chain was identified during a study of control samples from healthy donors and cancer patients. This CDR3 is 12 amino acids long. V lost 4 bases, J lost 3 bases, and 6 bases lay in between. Germline V gene sequence: CDR1 LGHDT, CDR2 YNNKEL (reference sequence). The data were produced by immunoSEQ multiplex PCR, yet TCRdb's version contains in-frame clones alone and is incomplete. The sample lists around 100,000 clones, 90% occurring once. J is TRBJ1-1 and V is TRBV3-1 (or the pseudogene TRBV3-2); D gene unclear. The sequencing sample was made of blood. The receptor was derived from a woman aged 18-30 years in good health. The chain's CDR3 is CASSRGDTEAFF. The CDR3 coding sequence is TGTGCCAGCAGCCGGGGTGACACTGAAGCTTTCTTT.